This TCR beta chain derives from a study of T cell repertoires in cytomegalovirus infection. This clonotype was observed a few times. Its antigen is unknown. The V and J ends lost 5 bases and 5 bases, in that order; junction bases with no gene match: 12. The CDR3 runs 16 residues. Per the germline V gene, CDR1 is SEHNR and CDR2 is FQNEAQ (reference sequence). TCRdb reprocessed the reads via MiXCR and lists one record per CDR3 protein. The data show about 920,000 distinct CDR3 sequences, around a third seen once. The receptor was derived from a human donor in good health (CMV status not recorded). Some clones in this sample may be carry-over from other donors' samples. The rearrangement links TRBV7-9 to TRBJ2-5, with 9 bases identical to TRBD1. The starting material was cultured CD8+ T cells from PBMCs, obtained from culture after CMV antigen stimulation. CDR3 nucleotide sequence: TGTGCCAGCAGCCCCCACCCGGACAGGGGAGGTGAGACCCAGTACTTC. Protein sequence: CASSPHPDRGGETQYF.